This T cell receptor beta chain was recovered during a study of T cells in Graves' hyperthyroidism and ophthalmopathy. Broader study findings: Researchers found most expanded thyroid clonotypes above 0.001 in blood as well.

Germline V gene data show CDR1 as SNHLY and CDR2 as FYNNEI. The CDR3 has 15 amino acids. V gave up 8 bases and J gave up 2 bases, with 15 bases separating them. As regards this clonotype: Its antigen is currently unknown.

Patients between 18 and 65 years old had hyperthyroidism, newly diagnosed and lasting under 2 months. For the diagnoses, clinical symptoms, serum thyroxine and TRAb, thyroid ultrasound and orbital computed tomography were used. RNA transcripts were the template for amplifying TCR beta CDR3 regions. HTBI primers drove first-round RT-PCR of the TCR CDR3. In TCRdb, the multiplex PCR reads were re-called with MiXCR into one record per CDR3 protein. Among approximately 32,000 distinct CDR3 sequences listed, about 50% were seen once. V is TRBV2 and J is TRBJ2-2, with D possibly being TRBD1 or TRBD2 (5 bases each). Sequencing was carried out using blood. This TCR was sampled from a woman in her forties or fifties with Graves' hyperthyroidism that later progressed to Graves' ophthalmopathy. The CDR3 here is CASGGQGLNTGELFF. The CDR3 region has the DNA TGTGCCAGCGGGGGTCAGGGCCTCAACACCGGGGAGCTGTTTTTT.